A single sample is the source of the 5 T cell receptor beta chains below, sequenced in a study of T cell clonality in common variable immunodeficiency. Profiled with immunoSEQ multiplex PCR; TCRdb holds only in-frame clones, not every one. The sample includes 40,000 to 50,000 clones, none of them occurring once. The antigens for these receptors are not known. Study observations and caveats: Common variable immunodeficiency TCR beta sequences reportedly had fewer deletions and N-nucleotide insertions.

The source material was peripheral blood mononuclear cells. Receptors were obtained from a human donor with common variable immunodeficiency.

This clone was counted a few times. The CDR3 region is CAWTPRADANYGYTF. The DNA read from the CDR3 is TGTGCCTGGACCCCGCGGGCGGACGCAAACTATGGC. The chain employs TRBV30 and TRBJ1-2; D not resolved. Sequencing ends 3 residues short of the CDR3 end; the germline J gene provides the rest. With 4 bases removed from V and 2 bases from J, the gap between germline ends came to 17 bases. The CDR3 covers 15 residues. The germline V gene has CDR1 GTSNPN and CDR2 SVGIG (reference sequence).

A remark on this clone: The read falls 3 residues short of the CDR3 end, and the missing part is taken from the germline J gene. The chain employs TRBV29-1 and TRBJ2-7; tentatively, D is TRBD1 (5 bases). Germline-derived CDR1 and CDR2 are SQVTM and ANQGSEA. This CDR3 is 15 amino acids long. V was pared by 0 bases and J by 6 bases, with 18 bases between. The CDR3 sequence: CSVEDPATGSLEQYF. Partial CDR3 DNA: TGCAGCGTTGAAGACCCGGCCACAGGATCTCTCGAG.

Note on this clone: Read data end 3 residues before the CDR3 end; the end is taken from the germline J gene. The chain combines TRBV7-2 with TRBJ2-1; D unresolved. V was cut by 0 bases and J by 8 bases, with 11 bases left in between. Germline-derived CDR1 and CDR2 are SGHTA and FQGNSA. The CDR3 loop spans 14 amino acids. The CDR3 bases that were read are TGTGCCAGCAGCTTAGCACGAGCAATTTATGAG. It translates to CASSLARAIYE. The full CDR3 is CASSLARAIYEQFF.

This clone has at least ten counts. The CDR3 end lies 3 residues beyond the end of the read and is filled in from the germline J gene. The V gene is TRBV10-3, the J gene TRBJ2-1; 7 bases are a match to TRBD2. This CDR3 contains 15 residues. Germline V gene data show CDR1 as ENHRY and CDR2 as SYGVKD. The J segment lost 0 bases and the V segment lost 6 bases, leaving 5 bases of the junction unmatched. The CDR3 DNA, read in part, is TGTGCCATCAGATCCACTAGCGACTCCTACAATGAG. This codes for CAIRSTSDSYNE. The whole CDR3 protein is CAIRSTSDSYNEQFF.

The sample holds many counts of this clone. The CDR3 goes on 3 residues after the read ends, and that part is filled in from the germline J gene. The rearrangement joins TRBV6-2 or TRBV6-3 to TRBJ2-7; no clear D gene. In germline, CDR1 is MNHEY, CDR2 SVGEGT. V dropped 4 bases and J dropped 6 bases, with 7 bases sitting between them. There are 11 residues in the CDR3. The CDR3 sequence is CASSSPGEQYF. The CDR3 DNA, read in part, is TGTGCCAGCAGTTCCCCGGGCGAG.